This T cell receptor beta chain was sequenced in a study of T cell responses to AZD1222 COVID-19 vaccine. Overall study results and limits: Mapped onto spike, vaccine-associated CD4 TCRs spanned it and were dominant at 160-218 and 743-854. The peak T cell response came first, and repertoires were sampled only after it. Following two doses of AZD1222, Spike-specific TCR breadth and depth rose. Close to half of spike-specific TCRs reportedly recognize unmutated variant regions.

Assay used: immunoSEQ multiplex PCR; TCRdb lists only in-frame clones, some missing. The data contain some 120,000 clones, 85% to 95% of them singletons. This clone was detected a few times. Its matching antigen is unknown. The germline V gene encodes CDR1 SGDLS and CDR2 YYNGEE. The CDR3 spans 15 residues. V trimming: 3 bases; J trimming: 5 bases; junction bases outside the gene matches: 8. This chain connects TRBV9 to TRBJ2-7; 10 nucleotides match TRBD2. Sequenced here: peripheral blood, sampled on day 0 of AZD1222 vaccination. This TCR was recovered from an adult in good health. CDR3 sequence: CASSAEGLASNEQYF. The CDR3 DNA reads TGTGCCAGCAGCGCCGAGGGACTAGCGAGTAACGAGCAGTACTTC.